What follows are 19 T cell receptor beta chains derived from one specimen sequenced in a study of identical twins. In TCRdb, the 5' RACE reads were re-called with MiXCR into one record per CDR3 protein. The sample yields approximately 210,000 distinct CDR3 sequences, less than 10% seen once. The specimen was memory (CD45RO+) T cells sorted from blood. The receptors come from a woman between 18 and 30 years old in good health.

In this sample, this clonotype turned up a few times. The chain carries TRBV4-3 and TRBJ1-1; no clear D gene. V lost 4 bases to trimming and J lost 0 bases, with 12 bases between them. The CDR3 covers 15 residues. The V gene's germline CDR1 is LGHNA and CDR2 YSLEER. CDR3 nucleotides: TGCGCCAGCAGCCCCCACGCTGTCATGAACACTGAAGCTTTCTTT. This codes for CASSPHAVMNTEAFF.

This chain connects TRBV20-1 to TRBJ2-2, with D uncertain. Per germline, CDR1 DFQATT and CDR2 SNEGSKA (reference sequence). V lost 0 bases and J lost 7, with 9 bases in between. The length of the CDR3 is 13 residues. The CDR3 loop is CSARDQPGGELFF. CDR3 nucleotides: TGCAGTGCTAGAGATCAACCTGGCGGGGAGCTGTTTTTT.

In this sample, this clonotype turned up many times. V usage is TRBV9 and J usage is TRBJ1-4; D gene unclear. This CDR3 is 14 amino acids long. V lost 2 bases to trimming and J lost 0 bases, with 5 bases between them. Germline CDR1 SGDLS, CDR2 YYNGEE. This CDR3 reads CASSVGATNEKLFF. CDR3 nucleotide sequence: TGTGCCAGCAGCGTCGGGGCAACTAATGAAAAACTGTTTTTT. The whole variable domain, remainder taken from reference TRBV9 and TRBJ1-4, is DSGVTQTPKHLITATGQRVTLRCSPRSGDLSVYWYQQSLDQGLQFLIQYYNGEERAKGNILERFSAQQFPDLHSELNLSSLELGDSALYFCASSVGATNEKLFFGSGTQLSVL.

This clonotype was seen ten or more times. The rearrangement uses TRBV6-1 and TRBJ2-3; 12 bases fit TRBD2. CDR3 length equals 16 residues. V was clipped by 6 bases and J by 0 bases; unmatched bases: 4. Per the germline V gene, CDR1 is MNHNS and CDR2 is SASEGT. CDR3 sequence: CASRRGTSGSTDTQYF. CDR3 nucleotides: TGTGCCAGCAGACGGGGGACTAGCGGGAGCACAGATACGCAGTATTTT.

This chain uses TRBV29-1 with TRBJ1-4, with 9 bases fitting TRBD1. The CDR3 has 13 residues. V was clipped by 6 bases and J by 8 bases; unmatched bases: 7. Germline V lookup: CDR1 SQVTM, CDR2 ANQGSEA. The CDR3 reads CSVTQGAEEKLFF. The CDR3 region has the DNA TGCAGCGTAACACAGGGGGCAGAAGAAAAACTGTTTTTT.

This clonotype was observed a handful of times. The rearrangement joins TRBV7-8 to TRBJ2-7; tentative D call: TRBD2 (5 bases). Trimming shortened V by 2 bases and J by 6 bases, and 11 bases separated the two germline ends. This CDR3 contains 13 residues. Germline V gene sequence: CDR1 SGHVS, CDR2 FQNEAQ. The CDR3 reads CASSLMMRAEQYF. The CDR3 DNA reads TGTGCCAGCAGCTTAATGATGCGGGCCGAGCAGTACTTC.

The table lists this clonotype with many counts. The chain uses TRBV6-2 or TRBV6-3 and TRBJ1-2; 9 bases agree with TRBD1. The CDR3 has 15 amino acids. The V gene's germline CDR1 is MNHEY and CDR2 SVGEGT. J gave up 5 bases and V 2 bases, and 6 bases lay outside the gene matches. The chain's CDR3 is CASSYDGTGPYGYTF. In nucleotides, the CDR3 is TGTGCCAGCAGTTACGACGGGACAGGGCCTTATGGCTACACCTTC.

The chain carries TRBV6-2 or TRBV6-3 and TRBJ1-5; D is ambiguous. CDR1 is MNHEY, CDR2 SVGEGT, per germline. The CDR3 spans 13 residues. V was cut by 4 bases and J by 7 bases, with 11 bases left in between. Here the CDR3 reads CASSFFLGQPQHF. Here the CDR3 DNA reads TGTGCCAGCAGTTTCTTTCTCGGGCAGCCCCAGCATTTT.

This clonotype was seen only a few times. The chain links TRBV2 to TRBJ1-4; 9 bases align to TRBD1. CDR3 length equals 13 residues. V gave up 8 bases and J gave up 7 bases; unmatched junction bases: 5. Germline CDR1 reads SNHLY; CDR2 reads FYNNEI. The DNA of the CDR3 is TGTGCCAGCGCCGGGACAGGGATTGAAAAACTGTTTTTT. It is translated as CASAGTGIEKLFF.

This chain connects TRBV10-1 to TRBJ2-5, with 9 bases that match TRBD2. Germline CDR1 and CDR2: WNHNN and SYGVQD (reference sequence). This CDR3 is 18 amino acids long. With V trimmed by 2 bases and J by 4 bases, 14 bases remained unmatched. CDR3 coding DNA: TGCGCCAGCAGTGAGGGCGGAGGTAGCGGGGGAAGTCTAGAGACCCAGTACTTC. It specifies CASSEGGGSGGSLETQYF.

This chain uses TRBV19 with TRBJ2-7, with D possibly TRBD1 on 6 matching bases. Germline V gene sequence: CDR1 LNHDA, CDR2 SQIVND (reference sequence). This CDR3 region has 14 residues. The germline V and J ends were trimmed by 6 bases and 3 bases, with 15 bases remaining between them. The CDR3 protein is CASSRAGVDYEQYF. Written as DNA, the CDR3 is TGTGCCAGTAGCAGGGCAGGGGTAGACTACGAGCAGTACTTC.

This chain links TRBV12-3 or TRBV12-4 with TRBJ2-1; 9 bases are a match to TRBD1. After removal of 5 bases from V and 6 bases from J, the junction contained 11 bases not matched to a gene. This CDR3 has 16 amino acids. CDR3 protein: CASSVAGTGTFNEQFF. The CDR3 nucleotides read TGTGCCAGCAGTGTTGCCGGGACAGGGACCTTCAATGAGCAGTTCTTC.

This clonotype occurred a few times. This chain uses TRBV20-1 with TRBJ2-3, with no clear D. V lost 3 bases and J 2 bases, leaving 6 bases between the germline ends. Germline V gene lookup returns CDR1 DFQATT and CDR2 SNEGSKA (reference sequence). CDR3 length: 12 amino acids. The CDR3 coding sequence is TGCAGTGCTAGGGATAACACAGATACGCAGTATTTT. This codes for CSARDNTDTQYF.

At least ten counts were recorded for this clonotype. This chain's CDR3 is CASSQGLPGNSPLHF. The CDR3 DNA follows: TGTGCCAGCAGCCAAGGACTGCCGGGGAATTCACCCCTCCACTTT. The chain links TRBV14 to TRBJ1-6; D uncertain. V was shortened by 1 base and J by 7 bases, with 11 bases between the two germline ends. This CDR3 is built from 15 residues. Per the germline V gene, CDR1 is SGHDN and CDR2 is FVKESK.

Only a few counts were recorded for this clonotype. The chain recombines TRBV7-9 with TRBJ2-1; D remains unclear. Germline V CDR1 and CDR2: SEHNR, FQNEAQ (reference sequence). With 6 bases removed from V and 3 bases from J, the gap between germline ends came to 12 bases. The CDR3 is made up of 14 amino acids. CDR3: CASSPGPSYNEQFF. The CDR3 DNA reads as TGTGCCAGCAGTCCCGGACCCAGCTACAATGAGCAGTTCTTC.

Of note for this clonotype: It may be a read error: a sequence one base away is much more abundant. This rearrangement joins TRBV3-1 to TRBJ2-1; 12 bases agree with TRBD2. Germline V gene data show CDR1 as LGHDT and CDR2 as YNNKEL (reference sequence). The CDR3 sequence is 14 residues long. Trimming at V came to 6 bases and at J to 6 bases, leaving 3 bases not matched to a gene. The chain's CDR3 is CASRPSGGANEQFF. CDR3 in DNA: TGTGCCAGCAGGCCTAGCGGGGGGGCCAATGAGCAGTTCTTC.

This chain uses TRBV7-9 with TRBJ1-3, with D hard to call. Germline loops: CDR1 SEHNR, CDR2 FQNEAQ (reference sequence). Trimming removed 8 bases from V and 0 bases from J, with 11 bases in between. CDR3 length: 14 amino acids. CDR3 in DNA: TGTGCCAGCTCCGCTGACTTCTCTGGAAACACCATATATTTT. Encoded protein: CASSADFSGNTIYF.

This clonotype was seen more than once but under ten times. This chain uses TRBV27 with TRBJ2-3; 9 positions match TRBD2. Germline values: CDR1 MNHEY, CDR2 SMNVEV (reference sequence). This CDR3 contains 16 residues. With V trimmed by 5 bases and J by 4 bases, 10 bases remained unmatched. The CDR3 DNA is TGTGCCAGCAGTCCTCGGGGACTAGCTTATGCAGATACGCAGTATTTT. It codes for CASSPRGLAYADTQYF.

This clonotype was found a few times. V and J are TRBV3-1 and TRBJ2-1; D not resolved. V lost 4 bases, J lost 7 bases, and 17 bases lay in between. Germline assignment: CDR1 LGHDT and CDR2 YNNKEL (reference sequence). The CDR3 sequence is 15 residues long. The CDR3 region is CASSRPDSGWNEQFF. CDR3 nucleotide sequence: TGTGCCAGCAGCCGGCCAGACTCTGGGTGGAATGAGCAGTTCTTC.